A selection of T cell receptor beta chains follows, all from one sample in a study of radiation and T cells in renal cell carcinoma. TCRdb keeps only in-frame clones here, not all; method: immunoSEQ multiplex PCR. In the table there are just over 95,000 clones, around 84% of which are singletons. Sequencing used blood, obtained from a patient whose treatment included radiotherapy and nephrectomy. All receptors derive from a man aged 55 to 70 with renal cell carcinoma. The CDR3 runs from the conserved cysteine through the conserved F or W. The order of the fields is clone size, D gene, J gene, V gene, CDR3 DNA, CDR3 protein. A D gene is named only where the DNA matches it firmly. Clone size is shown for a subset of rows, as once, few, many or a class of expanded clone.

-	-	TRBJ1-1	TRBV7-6	TGTGCCAGCAGCTACGGCGGGACGCACACTGAAGCTTTCTTT	CASSYGGTHTEAFF
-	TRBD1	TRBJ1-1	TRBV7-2	TGTGCCAGCAGCTTGGTGACAGGGAGGGCTGAAGCTTTCTTT	CASSLVTGRAEAFF
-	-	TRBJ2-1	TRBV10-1	TGCGCCAGCAGTGAGTTAGTAACCGGGAAGGACAATGAGCAGTTCTTC	CASSELVTGKDNEQFF
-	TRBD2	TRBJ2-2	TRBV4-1	TGCGCCAGCGGCCTCGGCGCGGGAGGTTCGACCGGGGAGCTGTTTTTT	CASGLGAGGSTGELFF
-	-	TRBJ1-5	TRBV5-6	TGTGCCAGCAGCTCGACGGGGCTACAGGGAAGCAATCAGCCCCAGCATTTT	CASSSTGLQGSNQPQHF
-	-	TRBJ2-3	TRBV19	TGTGCCAGTAGTGGCGGGGGCACAGATACGCAGTATTTT	CASSGGGTDTQYF
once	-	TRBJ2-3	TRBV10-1	TGCGCCAGCAACCGGGGGCTAGACGCAGATACGCAGTATTTT	CASNRGLDADTQYF
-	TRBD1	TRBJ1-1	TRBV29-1	TGCAGCGTTGGGCCGGGACAGGGTTTTGGCACTGAAGCTTTCTTT	CSVGPGQGFGTEAFF
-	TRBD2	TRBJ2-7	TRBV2	TGTGCCAGTTGGGGGACTAGCTATGGGTACGAGCAGTACTTC	CASWGTSYGYEQYF
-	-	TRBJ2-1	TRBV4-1	TGCGCCAGCAGCCAAGGACTGAACAATGAGCAGTTCTTC	CASSQGLNNEQFF
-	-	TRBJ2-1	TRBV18	TGTGCCAGCTCACCCCCAGGGTCCCTCTTCAATGAGCAGTTCTTC	CASSPPGSLFNEQFF
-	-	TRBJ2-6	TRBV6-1	TGTGCCAGCAGTGCAGTGGCCAACGTCCTGACTTTC	CASSAVANVLTF
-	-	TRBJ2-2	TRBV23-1	TGCGCCAGCAGCCTTGCGTGGGTCATCCGGACCGGGGAGCTGTTTTTT	CASSLAWVIRTGELFF
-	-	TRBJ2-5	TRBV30	TGTGCCTGGAGTCTCGGGCCGATCATGGCGGAGACCCAGTACTTC	CAWSLGPIMAETQYF
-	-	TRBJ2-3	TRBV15	TGTGCCACCAGCAGAGATCCCCCGACGGTTGGCACTAGCACAGATACGCAGTATTTT	CATSRDPPTVGTSTDTQYF
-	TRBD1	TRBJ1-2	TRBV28	TGTGCCAGCACCCCACGACAGGGAAACATCTATGGCTACACCTTC	CASTPRQGNIYGYTF
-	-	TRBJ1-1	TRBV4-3	TGCGCCAGCAGCCAAGGACTCCGGGCCGGTGAAGCTTTCTTT	CASSQGLRAGEAFF
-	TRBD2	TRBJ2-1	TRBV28	TGTGCCAGCAGTTTCCCCCTTTTTAGTGGACTAGGGGTCAATGAGCAGTTCTTC	CASSFPLFSGLGVNEQFF